The 22 T cell receptor beta chains below all came from one sample that was sequenced in a study of blood T cell repertoires in COVID-19. TCRdb's table, derived via immunoSEQ multiplex PCR, lists solely in-frame clones and lacks some. The table lists roughly 220,000 clones, about 90% of them singletons, with approximately 14% in the top ten. Sequencing was performed on PBMCs or T cells enriched from blood (not recorded which). Receptors were obtained from a woman aged 45-59 years with acute COVID-19.

This sequence joins TRBV6-4 and TRBJ2-6; possibly TRBD1 for D (5 bases). Germline CDR1 is MRHNA and CDR2 is SNTAGT. The germline V and J ends were trimmed by 8 bases and 0 bases, with 17 bases remaining between them. The length of the CDR3 is 17 residues. The CDR3, as DNA: TGTGCCAGCTCCAGGGAAGGGTTAGGCTCTGGGGCCAACGTCCTGACTTTC. This translates into CASSREGLGSGANVLTF.

A single count supports this clone. Additional DNA sequences in this sample encode the identical CDR3. V and J are TRBV5-6 and TRBJ2-7, with D possibly matching TRBD2 (6 bases). CDR1 and CDR2 from the germline V gene are SGHDT and YYEEEE. V was clipped by 0 bases and J by 1 base, with 8 bases between them. CDR3 length: 14 residues. Written as DNA, the CDR3 is TGTGCCAGCAGCTTGGGCGGGGATTCCTACGAGCAGTACTTC. The encoded protein is CASSLGGDSYEQYF.

The chain joins TRBV4-1 to TRBJ2-5, with D possibly TRBD1 on 6 matching bases. The germline CDR1 and CDR2 sequences are MGHRA and YSYEKL. Trimming cost V 0 bases and J 7 bases, with 21 bases left between them. The CDR3 contains 17 residues. This CDR3 reads CASSQDWGQGILSTQYF. The CDR3 DNA reads as TGCGCCAGCAGCCAAGATTGGGGCCAGGGGATTCTATCGACCCAGTACTTC.

The chain uses TRBV19 and TRBJ1-2; TRBD1 is a possible D gene (6 bases). Germline V gene data show CDR1 as LNHDA and CDR2 as SQIVND (reference sequence). The CDR3 consists of 19 residues. V was shortened by 3 bases and J by 1 base, with 24 bases between the two germline ends. CDR3 coding DNA: TGTGCCAGTAGTATGGGGGCACGACTTTTGAGATACGATAACTATGGCTACACCTTC. Translating gives CASSMGARLLRYDNYGYTF.

This clone was observed a few times. The chain links TRBV28 to TRBJ1-5; D might be TRBD1 (5 bases). V lost 3 bases, J lost 1 base, and 13 bases lay in between. CDR3 length equals 16 residues. Germline V gene lookup returns CDR1 MDHEN and CDR2 SYDVKM. The CDR3 loop reads CASSFSRQGSNQPQHF. Written as DNA, the CDR3 is TGTGCCAGCAGTTTCTCCCGGCAGGGAAGCAATCAGCCCCAGCATTTT.

V is TRBV4-2 and J is TRBJ2-5, with D unclear. The length of the CDR3 is 18 residues. The V gene's germline CDR1 is LGHNA and CDR2 YNFKEQ. V was trimmed by 0 bases and J by 1 base, leaving 18 bases between them. For the CDR3, the DNA is TGTGCCAGCAGCCAAGATGGGCAAAATCAAGGCACCCAAGAGACCCAGTACTTC. Protein sequence: CASSQDGQNQGTQETQYF.

This clone was picked up many times. The chain has TRBV6-5 and TRBJ2-7; 8 bases are a match to TRBD2. This CDR3 has 15 amino acids. With 9 bases clipped from V and 3 bases from J, the junction kept 13 bases outside the gene matches. CDR1 is MNHEY, CDR2 SVGAGI, per germline. CDR3 sequence: CASEEAGTRRYEQYF. The DNA of the CDR3 is TGTGCCAGTGAGGAGGCCGGGACTAGACGCTACGAGCAGTACTTC.

The genes are TRBV7-9 and TRBJ2-3, with TRBD1 matching 10 bases. Trimming at V came to 6 bases and at J to 0 bases, leaving 3 bases not matched to a gene. Germline V gene sequence: CDR1 SEHNR, CDR2 FQNEAQ (reference sequence). The CDR3 extends over 15 amino acids. CDR3 DNA sequence: TGTGCCAGCAGGGGGACAGGGGCGAGCACAGATACGCAGTATTTT. Protein sequence: CASRGTGASTDTQYF.

The chain is built from TRBV27 and TRBJ1-2; 10 bases map to TRBD1. Germline V gene lookup returns CDR1 MNHEY and CDR2 SMNVEV (reference sequence). This CDR3 region has 15 residues. The V segment lost 6 bases and the J segment 8 bases; nucleotides outside the gene matches: 12. CDR3 region: CASSPGGQGVKGYTF. CDR3 DNA: TGTGCCAGCAGCCCAGGCGGACAGGGGGTAAAGGGCTACACCTTC.

This chain uses TRBV7-9 with TRBJ2-5, with 9 bases matching TRBD1. The length of the CDR3 is 16 residues. V shed 5 bases and J 5 bases; nucleotides not matched to a gene: 12. CDR1 and CDR2 (germline): SEHNR, FQNEAQ (reference sequence). The CDR3 nucleotides are TGTGCCAGCAGCCCAGTACAGGGGGCGCCAGGGGAGACCCAGTACTTC. Its protein product is CASSPVQGAPGETQYF.

DNA for the CDR3: TGTGCCAGCAGCTTAAGAACAGGGGGCACCTATGGCTACACCTTC. It encodes CASSLRTGGTYGYTF. The rearrangement joins TRBV5-4 to TRBJ1-2; 9 positions match TRBD1. The J segment lost 4 bases and the V segment lost 2 bases, leaving 6 bases of the junction unmatched. Looked up from germline, CDR1 is SGHNT and CDR2 is YYREEE (reference sequence). This CDR3 has 15 residues.

The chain uses TRBV18 and TRBJ1-6; D unclear. The CDR3 is made up of 13 amino acids. From germline, CDR1 is KGHSH and CDR2 LQKENI. Deletions cut 4 bases from V and 5 bases from J, with 6 bases between. CDR3 sequence: CASSLLDNSPLHF. CDR3 DNA: TGTGCCAGCTCACTATTAGATAATTCACCCCTCCACTTT. Looking up the rest from reference TRBV18 and TRBJ1-6 gives the full variable domain: NAGVMQNPRHLVRRRGQEARLRCSPMKGHSHVYWYRQLPEEGLKFMVYLQKENIIDESGMPKERFSAEFPKEGPSILRIQQVVRGDSAAYFCASSLLDNSPLHFGNGTRLTVT.

V is TRBV19 and J is TRBJ2-7, with TRBD2 matching over 12 bases. This CDR3 is 16 amino acids long. CDR1 is LNHDA, CDR2 SQIVND, per germline (reference sequence). Trimming at V came to 2 bases and at J to 3 bases, leaving 5 bases not matched to a gene. CDR3 bases: TGTGCCAGTAGTATACTAGCGGGAGGGGGTTTCTACGAGCAGTACTTC. Its protein product is CASSILAGGGFYEQYF.

This clone has more than one count but fewer than ten. The V and J genes are TRBV7-3 and TRBJ2-2, with D maybe TRBD2 (6 bases). The CDR3 runs to 15 residues. V gave up 8 bases and J gave up 6 bases, with 19 bases separating them. Germline V gives CDR1 SGHTA, CDR2 FQGTGA. The CDR3 is CASGLGGVGSGELFF. CDR3 DNA: TGTGCCAGCGGCCTGGGGGGAGTCGGATCCGGGGAGCTGTTTTTT.

The J gene is TRBJ2-2, the V gene TRBV29-1, with a tentative D call TRBD2 (5 bases). This CDR3 spans 15 amino acids. V shed 2 bases and J shed 0 bases, with 10 bases lying between them. From germline, CDR1 is SQVTM and CDR2 ANQGSEA. The CDR3 nucleotides read TGCAGCGTTGAAACGAGCGGAGCGAACACCGGGGAGCTGTTTTTT. It yields the protein CSVETSGANTGELFF.

V and J are TRBV7-2 and TRBJ1-2; unclear D gene. Trimming left V 5 bases short and J 4 bases short, with 20 bases between. Germline V gives CDR1 SGHTA, CDR2 FQGNSA. The CDR3 has 16 residues. Written as DNA, the CDR3 is TGTGCCAGCAGCCCAGACACGGTTCTGGGCCTCTATGGCTACACCTTC. Residues: CASSPDTVLGLYGYTF.

The chain combines TRBV28 with TRBJ1-5; 7 positions agree with TRBD1. The germline V gene encodes CDR1 MDHEN and CDR2 SYDVKM. The CDR3 spans 15 residues. V shed 1 base and J 1 base; nucleotides not matched to a gene: 1. The CDR3: CASSLSGGSNQPQHF. The CDR3 nucleotides read TGTGCCAGCAGTTTATCAGGGGGAAGCAATCAGCCCCAGCATTTT.

This clone was recorded a few times. The gene calls are TRBV4-2 and TRBJ2-1; tentatively, D is TRBD2 (6 bases). V was shortened by 0 bases and J by 6 bases, with 21 bases between the two germline ends. Germline V CDR1 and CDR2: LGHNA, YNFKEQ. This CDR3 region has 18 residues. CDR3 in amino acids: CASSQEGPGTQPGNEQFF. The CDR3 coding sequence is TGTGCCAGCAGCCAAGAAGGTCCAGGGACTCAGCCAGGCAATGAGCAGTTCTTC.

This chain connects TRBV5-1 to TRBJ1-1, with D unresolved. Germline lookup yields CDR1 SGHRS and CDR2 YFSETQ. The CDR3 consists of 14 residues. Trimming stripped 3 bases from V and 0 bases from J, with 9 bases between. The CDR3 region is CASSWEGMNTEAFF. In DNA, the CDR3 is TGCGCCAGCAGCTGGGAGGGCATGAACACTGAAGCTTTCTTT.

As DNA, the CDR3 is TGTGCCAGCAGCTCGTACAGGGCTCTCTATGGCTACACCTTC. Translated, it gives CASSSYRALYGYTF. The gene calls are TRBV5-8 and TRBJ1-2, with D possibly TRBD1 on 6 matching bases. V was shortened by 3 bases and J by 4 bases, with 13 bases between the two germline ends. This CDR3 has 14 amino acids. Germline loops: CDR1 SGHTS, CDR2 YDEGEE.

The V call is TRBV5-4, the J call TRBJ2-1, with 12 bases matching TRBD2. The CDR3 totals 15 residues. CDR1 SGHNT and CDR2 YYREEE come from the germline V gene (reference sequence). Trimming removed 4 bases from V and 9 bases from J; junction bases left unmatched: 8. CDR3: CASSALAGGPGEQFF. The CDR3 coding sequence is TGTGCCAGCAGCGCGCTAGCGGGAGGGCCGGGTGAGCAGTTCTTC.

This clone was picked up one time. The V and J genes are TRBV29-1 and TRBJ1-1; D gene unclear. The CDR3 length is 13 residues. Trimming cost V 7 bases and J 1 base, with 13 bases left between them. CDR1 and CDR2 from the germline V gene are SQVTM and ANQGSEA. CDR3 amino acids: CSARAGSNTEAFF. The CDR3 DNA follows: TGCAGCGCTCGGGCGGGGTCGAACACTGAAGCTTTCTTT.